This TCR beta chain was obtained from a study of CD8+ T cells in alopecia areata listed by TCRdb under 2018. About the full investigation: The treated patients took part in an open-label pilot trial in which moderate-to-severe alopecia areata was treated with oral tofacitinib at 5 to 10 mg twice daily. Patients stayed on tofacitinib for 6 to 18 months and then had 6 months of follow-up off drug so that delayed response and recurrence could be assessed. For the treated patients, the SALT score, which quantifies what percentage of scalp surface area is affected, served as the measure of disease severity. To study T cell clonal expansion in alopecia areata, the researchers applied high-throughput TCRbeta sequencing to both the C3H/HeJ mouse model and human patients. Scalp tissue and sorted CD4+ and CD8+ peripheral blood T cells from patchy and totalis/universalis alopecia areata patients and from healthy controls were covered by human TCRbeta sequencing. Patients on tofacitinib were biopsied at baseline and after 4 and 24 weeks of treatment, and several of the patients also had a later scalp biopsy. Scalp clonality was compared among normal scalp (n=4), patchy alopecia areata scalp (n=8), and alopecia totalis/universalis scalp (n=8). The RNA source kit depended on sample type: the PAXgene miRNA kit for fixed scalp, the miRNeasy kit for PBMCs, and the RNeasy kit for mouse skin. TCRbeta CDR3 regions were amplified by immunoSEQ multiplex PCR with 35 Vbeta forward and 13 Jbeta reverse primers.

The treatment or condition tag for this specimen amounts to: oral pan-JAK inhibitor, 5-10 mg twice daily. From alopecia areata patients, peripheral blood was collected along with lesional scalp punch biopsies. PBMCs were isolated by density centrifugation and stained for CD3, CD4 and CD8, after which CD4+ and CD8+ T cells were sorted on a FACSAria. Library preparation used the immunoSEQ multiplex PCR assay. RNA was extracted from all samples and reverse transcribed into cDNA, which served as template for TCR sequencing. SuperScript III was used to make first-strand cDNA, primed with a 2:1 mix of oligo-dT and random hexamers. Amplification bias was assessed with a synthetic immune receptor repertoire, and residual bias was removed computationally. The original methods were these. Raw reads were preprocessed to remove errors, and CDR3 was defined according to IMGT conventions as the region from the conserved cysteine to phenylalanine. To get clonality, Shannon entropy was normalized by log2 of the number of productive unique TCRs and the result was subtracted from 1. Whether scalp clones were CD4 or CD8 was inferred by matching scalp TCRbeta sequences against CD4 and CD8 repertoires sorted from blood. The clones in this table, taken by TCRdb from immuneACCESS, are in-frame only. Not every clone is retained; where verified, under half of the shortfall comes from an unresolved V gene, and the cause of the rest is unknown. V, J and clone size are taken as reported in that table, and D and trimming were inferred from the DNA itself. Present in this sample are fewer than 250,000 clones, roughly two fifths of which were seen just once. The top ten clonotypes cover 0.48% of the sample.

CDR1 SGHTA and CDR2 FQGTGA are derived from the germline V gene. The CDR3 runs 14 residues from the cysteine to the phenylalanine. Just the 42-base CDR3 DNA is kept, in frame starting at base 1. Cut back by 2 bases and 2 bases, the V and J ends lie 9 bases apart. Remarks on this clone: Its specific antigen is unknown. It has no much larger one-base neighbor in the sample; base qualities were not kept.

General findings and caveats noted by the study authors: Many expanded lesional clones persisted in scalp and blood during tofacitinib treatment, which may partly explain relapse after stopping treatment. TCR sequences shared between patients were less clear than in mice, possibly partly because of HLA diversity in the patient population. Because the treated cohort was small and had only one nonresponder, larger studies are needed to examine links between baseline CD8+ expansion and response. Tofacitinib significantly decreased scalp clonality and the number of expanded CD8+ clones among the top 100 scalp clones. Lesional scalp, especially in alopecia totalis/universalis, showed higher clonality and more expanded CD8+ clones than normal scalp, suggesting antigenic drive. Scalp TCR repertoire analysis is complicated because resident alphabeta T cells in normal human skin are also sequenced, whereas mouse skin is dominated by gammadelta T cells.

This TCR came from a human donor with alopecia areata. The receptor chain draws on TRBV7-3 and TRBJ2-5; TRBD1 is possibly the D segment (6 matching bases). This material consisted of CD4+ T cells sorted from blood, taken at approximately week 30, from a patient treated with tofacitinib. The DNA sequence is as follows: TGTGCCAGCAGCTTAGCAGGGGCTCAAGAGACCCAGTACTTC. Translation gives CASSLAGAQETQYF.